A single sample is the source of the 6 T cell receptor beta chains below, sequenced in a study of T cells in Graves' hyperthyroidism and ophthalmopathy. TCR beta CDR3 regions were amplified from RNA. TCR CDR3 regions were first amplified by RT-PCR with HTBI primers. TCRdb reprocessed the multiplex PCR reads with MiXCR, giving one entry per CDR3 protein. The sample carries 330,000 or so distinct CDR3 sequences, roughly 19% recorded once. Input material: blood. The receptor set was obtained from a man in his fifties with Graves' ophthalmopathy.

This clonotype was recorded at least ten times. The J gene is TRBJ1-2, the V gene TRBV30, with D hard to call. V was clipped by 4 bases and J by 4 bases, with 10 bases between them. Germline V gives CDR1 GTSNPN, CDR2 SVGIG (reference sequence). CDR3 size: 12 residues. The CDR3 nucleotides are TGTGCCTGGAAAGCCAGGCTCTATGGCTACACCTTC. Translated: CAWKARLYGYTF.

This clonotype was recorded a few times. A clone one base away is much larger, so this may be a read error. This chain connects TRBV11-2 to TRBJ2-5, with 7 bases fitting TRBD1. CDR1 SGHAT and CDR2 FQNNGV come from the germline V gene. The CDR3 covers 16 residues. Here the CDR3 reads CASSLEGTGDEEAQYF. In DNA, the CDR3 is TGTGCCAGCAGCTTAGAGGGAACAGGGGACGAAGAGGCCCAGTACTTC.

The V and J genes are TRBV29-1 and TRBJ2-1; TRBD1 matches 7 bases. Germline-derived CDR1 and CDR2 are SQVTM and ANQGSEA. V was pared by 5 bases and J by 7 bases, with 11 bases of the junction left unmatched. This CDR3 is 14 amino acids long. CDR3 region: CSVSPPGQINEQFF. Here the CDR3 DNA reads TGCAGCGTTTCACCCCCGGGACAGATTAATGAGCAGTTCTTC.

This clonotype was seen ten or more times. The CDR3 is CSAREGTGAGYEQYF. As DNA, the CDR3 is TGCAGTGCTAGAGAAGGGACAGGCGCCGGCTACGAGCAGTACTTC. This chain links TRBV20-1 with TRBJ2-7; 8 positions match TRBD1. This CDR3 is 15 amino acids long. J gave up 3 bases and V 0 bases, and 7 bases lay outside the gene matches. CDR1 and CDR2 from the germline V gene are DFQATT and SNEGSKA (reference sequence).

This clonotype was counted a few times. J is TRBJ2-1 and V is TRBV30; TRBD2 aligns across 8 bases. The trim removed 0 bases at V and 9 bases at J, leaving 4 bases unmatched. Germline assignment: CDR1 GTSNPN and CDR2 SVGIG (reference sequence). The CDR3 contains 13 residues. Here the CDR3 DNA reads TGTGCCTGGAGTGTAAGCGGGAGCAGTGAGCAGTTCTTC. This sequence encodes CAWSVSGSSEQFF.

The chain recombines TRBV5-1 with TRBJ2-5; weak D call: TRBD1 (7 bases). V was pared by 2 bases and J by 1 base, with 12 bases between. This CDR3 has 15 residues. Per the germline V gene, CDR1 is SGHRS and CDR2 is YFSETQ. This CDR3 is CASSLIQGGQETQYF. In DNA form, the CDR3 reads TGCGCCAGCAGCTTAATCCAGGGGGGCCAAGAGACCCAGTACTTC.